A single sample gave rise to the 27 T cell receptor beta chains below, sequenced in a study of OX40 agonist ivuxolimab in advanced cancers. Sequencing was performed with immunoSEQ multiplex PCR; in TCRdb, only in-frame clones are kept and a portion is missing. Of about 71,000 clones listed, approximately 80% are singletons. The sample in question was CD4+ or CD8+ T cells sorted from blood, obtained in a trial of the OX40 agonist ivuxolimab. These receptors came from an adult with an advanced solid tumor such as melanoma, head and neck, liver or kidney cancer.

The CDR3 bases are TGTGCCATCGGGACAGGGGGATCTTTTATTGCGCAGTATTTT. Translation gives CAIGTGGSFIAQYF. The genes are TRBV10-3 and TRBJ2-3; the match to TRBD1 covers 11 bases. With V trimmed by 8 bases and J by 10 bases, 11 bases remained unmatched. The CDR3 is 14 amino acids. CDR1 is ENHRY and CDR2 is SYGVKD in the germline V gene.

The chain carries TRBV19 and TRBJ2-1, with 10 bases lining up with TRBD1. The trim removed 7 bases at V and 7 bases at J, leaving 7 bases unmatched. The CDR3 contains 14 residues. Germline V gives CDR1 LNHDA, CDR2 SQIVND (reference sequence). The CDR3 bases are TGTGCCAGTAAACCGGGACAGGGGAAGAATGAGCAGTTCTTC. Translating it yields CASKPGQGKNEQFF.

The chain uses TRBV27 and TRBJ1-5; D remains unclear. Trimming took off 6 bases at V and 9 bases at J, with 18 bases between the two ends. Germline V gene lookup returns CDR1 MNHEY and CDR2 SMNVEV (reference sequence). The CDR3 runs 14 residues. CDR3 DNA sequence: TGTGCCAGCAGCGCCGATAGCCCATTCAGGCCCCAGCATTTT. Amino acid sequence: CASSADSPFRPQHF.

This clone was observed many times. The V call is TRBV6-5, the J call TRBJ2-2; 7 bases are shared with TRBD1. The CDR3 consists of 14 residues. The V gene's germline CDR1 is MNHEY and CDR2 SVGAGI. V dropped 5 bases and J dropped 8; count of bases not matched to a gene: 8. The CDR3, as DNA: TGTGCCAGCAGTATGACAGGGTCAATGGGGGAGCTGTTTTTT. Protein product: CASSMTGSMGELFF.

V is TRBV19 and J is TRBJ2-1; 11 nucleotides align to TRBD2. V shed 3 bases, J shed 4 bases, and the junction held 8 bases outside the gene matches. Germline CDR1 and CDR2: LNHDA and SQIVND (reference sequence). The CDR3 consists of 17 residues. This chain's CDR3 is CASSISLTSGVYNEQFF. The CDR3 region has the DNA TGTGCCAGTAGTATCAGCCTGACTAGCGGGGTGTACAATGAGCAGTTCTTC.

The V call is TRBV6-6, the J call TRBJ1-1; no definite D call. The CDR3 spans 16 residues. V dropped 4 bases and J dropped 4 bases, with 19 bases sitting between them. Germline V lookup: CDR1 MNHNY, CDR2 SVGAGI (reference sequence). The CDR3 loop is CASSFPTGSPATEAFF. The CDR3 DNA reads as TGTGCCAGCAGTTTTCCAACCGGGTCCCCGGCCACTGAAGCTTTCTTT.

The chain employs TRBV2 and TRBJ1-5, with D uncertain. The CDR3 contains 14 residues. Germline CDR1 SNHLY, CDR2 FYNNEI. Trimming removed 4 bases at V and 6 bases at J, with 13 bases between. The CDR3 DNA is TGTGCCAGCAGTGGGATGAGCACGATTCAGCCCCAGCATTTT. Protein: CASSGMSTIQPQHF.

This chain links TRBV7-9 with TRBJ1-3; D unresolved. CDR3 size: 14 residues. The V end was cut by 4 bases, the J end by 2 bases, with 9 bases between. Germline V lookup: CDR1 SEHNR, CDR2 FQNEAQ (reference sequence). The CDR3 DNA reads as TGTGCCAGCAGCTCGGACGGGGCTGGAAACACCATATATTTT. It translates to CASSSDGAGNTIYF.

CDR3 sequence: CASSRGLAGVTSTDTQYF. The CDR3 DNA sequence: TGTGCCAGCAGCAGGGGACTAGCGGGGGTTACCAGCACAGATACGCAGTATTTT. This chain joins TRBV9 and TRBJ2-3; 14 nucleotides align to TRBD2. Germline lookup yields CDR1 SGDLS and CDR2 YYNGEE. Unmatched junction bases numbered 7, after V lost 4 bases and J lost 0 bases. The CDR3 consists of 18 residues.

The chain carries TRBV18 and TRBJ2-7; D is unresolved. V lost 1 base and J 5 bases, leaving 15 bases between the germline ends. Per the germline V gene, CDR1 is KGHSH and CDR2 is LQKENI. The CDR3 has 15 residues. The CDR3: CASSPQVVRSNEQYF. The CDR3 DNA follows: TGTGCCAGCTCACCACAGGTTGTTCGCTCTAACGAGCAGTACTTC. Using reference TRBV18 and TRBJ2-7 for the parts outside the CDR3, the full variable domain is NAGVMQNPRHLVRRRGQEARLRCSPMKGHSHVYWYRQLPEEGLKFMVYLQKENIIDESGMPKERFSAEFPKEGPSILRIQQVVRGDSAAYFCASSPQVVRSNEQYFGPGTRLTVT.

The count of this clone is one. V and J are TRBV5-5 and TRBJ2-2; 9 nucleotides align to TRBD1. The germline gives CDR1 SGHKS, CDR2 YYEKEE (reference sequence). The CDR3 is made up of 16 amino acids. V gave up 4 bases and J gave up 5 bases; unmatched junction bases: 9. The CDR3 protein is CASSRTGAGRTGELFF. CDR3 bases: TGTGCCAGCAGCCGGACAGGGGCGGGGAGGACCGGGGAGCTGTTTTTT. Based on the CDR3 plus reference TRBV5-5 and TRBJ2-2, the full variable domain is DAGVTQSPTHLIKTRGQQVTLRCSPISGHKSVSWYQQVLGQGPQFIFQYYEKEERGRGNFPDRFSARQFPNYSSELNVNALLLGDSALYLCASSRTGAGRTGELFFGEGSRLTVL.

The chain has TRBV28 and TRBJ1-2, with D possibly TRBD1 on 6 matching bases. The CDR3 sequence is 14 residues long. In germline, CDR1 is MDHEN, CDR2 SYDVKM. Trimming removed 5 bases from V and 7 bases from J, with 17 bases in between. In nucleotides, the CDR3 is TGTGCCAGCAGTCCCTGGGGTACAGGGACTGGCTACACCTTC. Amino acids: CASSPWGTGTGYTF.

This sequence joins TRBV5-1 and TRBJ2-7; 8 bases agree with TRBD2. J lost 4 bases, V lost 3 bases, and 6 bases had no gene match. The germline V gene encodes CDR1 SGHRS and CDR2 YFSETQ. This CDR3 region has 14 residues. The CDR3 region is CASSYAGGAYEQYV. For the CDR3, the DNA is TGCGCCAGCAGCTACGCCGGGGGGGCTTACGAGCAGTACGTC.

Comments on this clone: This specimen includes other DNA sequences encoding the same CDR3. CDR3: CASSPGQGNQPQHF. The CDR3 nucleotides read TGTGCCAGCTCACCTGGACAGGGGAACCAGCCCCAGCATTTT. The chain is built from TRBV18 and TRBJ1-5; 9 nucleotides align to TRBD1. Per the germline V gene, CDR1 is KGHSH and CDR2 is LQKENI. The CDR3 spans 14 residues. V dropped 3 bases and J dropped 7; count of bases not matched to a gene: 4.

CDR3 coding DNA: TGTGCCAGCAGCCATGCAGGGTTGCTTAGCACTGAAGCTTTCTTT. This sequence encodes CASSHAGLLSTEAFF. The chain couples TRBV4-2 to TRBJ1-1, with D possibly matching TRBD1 (5 bases). The V end was cut by 3 bases, the J end by 4 bases, with 15 bases between. Germline values: CDR1 LGHNA, CDR2 YNFKEQ. The CDR3 runs 15 residues.

The rearrangement joins TRBV7-9 to TRBJ1-2; D not resolved. CDR1 and CDR2 (germline): SEHNR, FQNEAQ (reference sequence). The CDR3 extends over 12 amino acids. Trimming shortened V by 5 bases and J by 8 bases, and 12 bases separated the two germline ends. This CDR3 is CASSETVEGYTF. The CDR3 DNA follows: TGTGCCAGCAGCGAAACGGTGGAAGGCTACACCTTC. Full variable domain (outside the CDR3, taken from reference TRBV7-9 and TRBJ1-2): DTGVSQNPRHKITKRGQNVTFRCDPISEHNRLYWYRQTLGQGPEFLTYFQNEAQLEKSRLLSDRFSAERPKGSFSTLEIQRTEQGDSAMYLCASSETVEGYTFGSGTRLTVV.

The chain uses TRBV5-6 and TRBJ2-1; D gene uncertain. Trimming removed 4 bases from V and 7 bases from J, with 12 bases in between. Per germline, CDR1 SGHDT and CDR2 YYEEEE. This CDR3 is built from 13 residues. CDR3 DNA: TGTGCCAGCAGCCCTCTTCTAGGGAATGAGCAGTTCTTC. Amino acids: CASSPLLGNEQFF.

The V gene is TRBV7-7, the J gene TRBJ2-2, with a possible D match to TRBD2 (7 bases). This CDR3 region has 16 residues. Germline lookup yields CDR1 SSHAT and CDR2 FNYEAQ (reference sequence). V was clipped by 2 bases and J by 4 bases, with 14 bases between them. CDR3 protein: CASSLRGALGTGELFF. CDR3 DNA sequence: TGTGCCAGCAGCTTACGGGGGGCACTCGGCACCGGGGAGCTGTTTTTT.

This clone was observed a handful of times. Here the CDR3 reads CASSQGQGVSPLHF. CDR3 DNA sequence: TGTGCCAGCAGCCAGGGGCAGGGGGTTTCACCCCTCCACTTT. This sequence joins TRBV14 and TRBJ1-6, with 7 bases matching TRBD1. The V and J ends lost 3 bases and 9 bases, in that order; junction bases with no gene match: 5. This CDR3 comprises 14 residues. Germline CDR1 reads SGHDN; CDR2 reads FVKESK.

The rearrangement joins TRBV5-1 to TRBJ2-2; D perhaps matches TRBD1 (5 bases). The germline CDR1 and CDR2 sequences are SGHRS and YFSETQ. The CDR3 has 15 amino acids. The V gene lost 0 bases and the J gene lost 4 bases, with 10 bases spanning the gap. The CDR3 sequence is CASSLDGRVTGELFF. The DNA of the CDR3 is TGCGCCAGCAGCTTGGACGGCAGGGTCACCGGGGAGCTGTTTTTT.

This clone was observed a handful of times. The V gene is TRBV11-2, the J gene TRBJ2-3; 10 positions agree with TRBD2. V dropped 8 bases and J dropped 4; count of bases not matched to a gene: 6. Germline lookup yields CDR1 SGHAT and CDR2 FQNNGV. CDR3 size: 14 residues. Here the CDR3 DNA reads TGTGCCAGCCTCCTAAGCGGGGGGGCAGATACGCAGTATTTT. It codes for CASLLSGGADTQYF.

The gene calls are TRBV19 and TRBJ1-5; D remains unclear. Germline V gene sequence: CDR1 LNHDA, CDR2 SQIVND (reference sequence). The V gene lost 5 bases and the J gene lost 2 bases, with 22 bases spanning the gap. This CDR3 spans 18 amino acids. The CDR3, as DNA: TGTGCCAGTAGTGTCTCCTCGGTTCTCGGAACACGCAATCAGCCCCAGCATTTT. This gives the protein CASSVSSVLGTRNQPQHF.

This sequence joins TRBV6-1 and TRBJ2-4; the D gene could be TRBD1 or TRBD2 (6 bases each). This CDR3 region has 11 residues. Germline V lookup: CDR1 MNHNS, CDR2 SASEGT. CDR3 nucleotides: TGTGCTACCTTAGGGGGGAACATTCAGTACTTC. It codes for CATLGGNIQYF.

The V call is TRBV18, the J call TRBJ2-5, with D possibly TRBD1 on 6 matching bases. Germline lookup yields CDR1 KGHSH and CDR2 LQKENI. Between the trimmed V and J ends, which lost 3 bases and 3 bases, there was a span of 11 bases. This CDR3 has 14 residues. CDR3: CASSPVGQKETQYF. CDR3 coding DNA: TGTGCCAGCTCACCGGTTGGACAGAAAGAGACCCAGTACTTC.

The rearrangement links TRBV11-2 to TRBJ2-7; 8 nucleotides match TRBD2. Germline assignment: CDR1 SGHAT and CDR2 FQNNGV. The CDR3 covers 14 residues. The junction had 5 bases not matched to a gene; V was cut back by 5 bases and J by 2 bases. The CDR3 DNA reads as TGTGCCAGCAGCACCAGCGGGAGTACCTACGAGCAGTACTTC. Translation: CASSTSGSTYEQYF.

The chain joins TRBV5-6 to TRBJ1-1, with 8 nucleotides matching TRBD1. This CDR3 comprises 14 residues. Germline V gene sequence: CDR1 SGHDT, CDR2 YYEEEE. Trimming at V came to 0 bases and at J to 12 bases, leaving 10 bases not matched to a gene. The CDR3 is CASSLGTGPLPPFF. CDR3 sequence (DNA): TGTGCCAGCAGCTTGGGGACAGGGCCTTTACCGCCTTTCTTT.

The V and J genes are TRBV7-2 and TRBJ2-3; D perhaps matches TRBD1 (6 bases). V was pared by 5 bases and J by 0 bases, with 15 bases between. From germline, CDR1 is SGHTA and CDR2 FQGNSA. The CDR3 has 16 amino acids. The CDR3 protein is CASSRRGGSSTDTQYF. CDR3 sequence (DNA): TGTGCCAGCAGCCGCCGAGGGGGATCCAGCACAGATACGCAGTATTTT. The variable domain in full, with the rest retrieved from reference TRBV7-2 and TRBJ2-3, is GAGVSQSPSNKVTEKGKDVELRCDPISGHTALYWYRQSLGQGLEFLIYFQGNSAPDKSGLPSDRFSAERTGGSVSTLTIQRTQQEDSAVYLCASSRRGGSSTDTQYFGPGTRLTVL.